The 18 T cell receptor beta chains in this list originate from one sample, sequenced in a study of T cells in localized non-small cell lung cancer. Here immunoSEQ multiplex PCR was the method, and the copy in TCRdb shows in-frame clones only, minus some. Counted here are tens of thousands of clones, 75% to 90% occurring once; the ten biggest clones make up roughly 1.9%. This specimen consisted of peripheral blood, obtained before any cancer treatment. The receptor set was obtained from a woman between 35 and 75 years old with stage I lung adenocarcinoma.

This clone was seen once. The CDR3 DNA reads TGTGCCAGCAGTGGAACAGGGCAGAGCACAGATACGCAGTATTTT. Translating gives CASSGTGQSTDTQYF. The chain couples TRBV2 to TRBJ2-3; D possibly corresponds to TRBD1 (6 bases). The CDR3 runs to 15 residues. V was trimmed by 4 bases and J by 0 bases, leaving 11 bases between them. Germline V CDR1 and CDR2: SNHLY, FYNNEI.

This rearrangement joins TRBV7-8 to TRBJ1-6, with a possible D match to TRBD1 (5 bases). The CDR3 is 15 residues long. Looked up from germline, CDR1 is SGHVS and CDR2 is FQNEAQ. V lost 5 bases, J lost 9 bases, and 17 bases lay in between. The DNA of the CDR3 is TGTGCCAGCAGCGCAGCCTCGGGAGGGGCTTCACCCCTCCACTTT. This encodes CASSAASGGASPLHF.

The rearrangement joins TRBV5-1 to TRBJ1-1, with TRBD1 matching 11 bases. Germline assignment: CDR1 SGHRS and CDR2 YFSETQ. Unmatched junction bases numbered 10, after V lost 4 bases and J lost 5 bases. This CDR3 has 16 residues. CDR3 protein: CASSGRTGGAPTEAFF. The CDR3 bases are TGCGCCAGCAGCGGTAGGACAGGGGGCGCCCCTACTGAAGCTTTCTTT.

This clone came up once. The CDR3 sequence: CASSPPGQGIYGYTF. The CDR3 DNA reads as TGTGCCAGCAGTCCCCCGGGACAGGGGATCTATGGCTACACCTTC. The chain links TRBV27 to TRBJ1-2, with 10 bases aligning to TRBD1. This CDR3 has 15 amino acids. V lost 5 bases to trimming and J lost 4 bases; unmatched junction nucleotides: 7. Germline V gene sequence: CDR1 MNHEY, CDR2 SMNVEV (reference sequence).

Concerning this clone itself: At the DNA level, this CDR3 is encoded by other sequences in the same sample as well. V usage is TRBV15 and J usage is TRBJ2-2; D possibly corresponds to TRBD1 (5 bases). The CDR3 runs to 14 residues. Germline CDR1 LNHNV, CDR2 YYDKDF (reference sequence). The V end was cut by 0 bases, the J end by 8 bases, with 10 bases between. In nucleotides, the CDR3 is TGTGCCACCAGCAGAGACAGGGCCACTGGGGAGCTGTTTTTT. It codes for CATSRDRATGELFF.

The rearrangement links TRBV28 to TRBJ2-1, with 13 bases lining up with TRBD2. CDR3 length equals 16 residues. The V gene's germline CDR1 is MDHEN and CDR2 SYDVKM. The trim removed 3 bases at V and 4 bases at J, leaving 3 bases unmatched. The CDR3 DNA reads TGTGCCAGCAGTTTTACTAGCGGGGGGGTTTACAATGAGCAGTTCTTC. Translating it yields CASSFTSGGVYNEQFF.

The V and J genes are TRBV7-3 and TRBJ1-2; TRBD1 matches at 9 bases. Germline V gives CDR1 SGHTA, CDR2 FQGTGA. The junction had 6 bases not matched to a gene; V was cut back by 5 bases and J by 8 bases. This CDR3 has 13 amino acids. CDR3 DNA: TGTGCCAGCAGCAGGGGACAGGGTTACGGCTACACCTTC. Its protein is CASSRGQGYGYTF.

The J gene is TRBJ2-1, the V gene TRBV7-6; the match to TRBD2 covers 8 bases. The V gene end was trimmed by 5 bases and the J gene end by 7 bases; junction bases not matched to a gene: 13. The CDR3 has 16 residues. Germline V gene sequence: CDR1 SGHVS, CDR2 FNYEAQ. CDR3 nucleotides: TGTGCCAGCAGCCCCCGCGGTAGCGGGACGAGTAATGAGCAGTTCTTC. Amino acid sequence: CASSPRGSGTSNEQFF.

The genes are TRBV19 and TRBJ1-5; D is undetermined. V lost 6 bases, J lost 0 bases, and 6 bases lay in between. The germline V gene has CDR1 LNHDA and CDR2 SQIVND (reference sequence). The CDR3 is 13 amino acids. CDR3 amino acids: CASSGHSNQPQHF. The CDR3, as DNA: TGTGCCAGTAGCGGCCATAGCAATCAGCCCCAGCATTTT.

The chain couples TRBV28 to TRBJ1-4, with D hard to call. This CDR3 contains 11 residues. CDR1 and CDR2 (germline): MDHEN, SYDVKM. Trimming took 5 bases from V and 6 from J, leaving 4 bases between them. The CDR3: CASSAHEKLFF. The CDR3 coding sequence is TGTGCCAGCAGTGCCCATGAAAAACTGTTTTTT.

The chain links TRBV28 to TRBJ1-2; maybe TRBD1 (5 bases). Per the germline V gene, CDR1 is MDHEN and CDR2 is SYDVKM. Trimming pared 7 bases from V and 0 bases from J, leaving 12 bases between. The CDR3 has 14 amino acids. The DNA of the CDR3 is TGTGCCAGCAAGAAACAGGCCACTAACTATGGCTACACCTTC. Protein product: CASKKQATNYGYTF.

The chain has TRBV10-3 and TRBJ1-3; D unclear. The V end was cut by 0 bases, the J end by 0 bases, with 9 bases between. The CDR3 sequence is 16 residues long. Germline V gene lookup returns CDR1 ENHRY and CDR2 SYGVKD. DNA of the CDR3: TGTGCCATCAGTGAGTCGGAGGGCCCCTCTGGAAACACCATATATTTT. Its protein is CAISESEGPSGNTIYF.

The gene calls are TRBV28 and TRBJ2-1; 7 bases align to TRBD2. With V trimmed by 5 bases and J by 4 bases, 8 bases remained unmatched. The CDR3 extends over 15 amino acids. From germline, CDR1 is MDHEN and CDR2 SYDVKM. The DNA for the CDR3 is TGTGCCAGCAGTGTCCTAGCGGATACGTACAATGAGCAGTTCTTC. Translation: CASSVLADTYNEQFF.

This chain connects TRBV4-1 to TRBJ2-1; D call uncertain. Germline-derived CDR1 and CDR2 are MGHRA and YSYEKL. The CDR3 spans 12 residues. Trimming removed 0 bases at V and 10 bases at J, with 7 bases between. Written as DNA, the CDR3 is TGCGCCAGCAGCCAAGAGGAATTCGAGCAGTTCTTC. It specifies CASSQEEFEQFF.

About this clone itself: Compared with germline, one end of the junction differs, possibly owing to a read error. Other nucleotide sequences in the sample specify the same CDR3. The J gene is TRBJ2-7, the V gene TRBV6-5; weak D call: TRBD1 (6 bases). The CDR3 runs to 15 residues. Germline loops: CDR1 MNHEY, CDR2 SVGAGI. The CDR3: CASISSPDRPYEQYF. In DNA, the CDR3 is TGCGCCAGCATATCCTCACCAGACAGGCCCTACGAGCAGTACTTC.

V usage is TRBV9 and J usage is TRBJ1-1, with D possibly being TRBD1 (5 bases). CDR1 and CDR2 (germline): SGDLS, YYNGEE. The CDR3 has 16 residues. Trimming pared 3 bases from V and 0 bases from J, leaving 15 bases between. CDR3 nucleotides: TGTGCCAGCAGCGCCTTAGGGACGGCCATGAACACTGAAGCTTTCTTT. Its translation: CASSALGTAMNTEAFF.

The chain uses TRBV18 and TRBJ2-1; D gene unclear. Germline V gene sequence: CDR1 KGHSH, CDR2 LQKENI. Deletions cut 4 bases from V and 1 base from J, with 20 bases between. The CDR3 length is 18 residues. The CDR3 protein is CASSLTRPGGTSYNEQFF. The CDR3 coding sequence is TGTGCCAGCTCACTCACCAGGCCCGGTGGAACTTCCTACAATGAGCAGTTCTTC.

V usage is TRBV6-5 and J usage is TRBJ1-1; 7 bases are shared with TRBD1. There are 14 residues in the CDR3. Trimming took 2 bases from V and 5 from J; bases not matched to a gene: 5. Germline V lookup: CDR1 MNHEY, CDR2 SVGAGI. This CDR3 is CASSYETGTTEAFF. The CDR3 coding sequence is TGTGCCAGCAGTTACGAGACAGGGACGACTGAAGCTTTCTTT.